This T cell receptor beta chain was obtained from a study of metastatic and nonmetastatic thyroid tumors. The wider study: Blood and tumor or nodule tissue repertoires from malignant and benign thyroid patients were compared. Study-level findings and limits: For both blood and tumor, malignant thyroid tumors reportedly showed significantly higher TCR beta diversity than benign nodules did.

Each patient went into thyroid surgery without having received any treatment. V was clipped by 0 bases and J by 8 bases, with 13 bases between them. Germline lookup yields CDR1 SGDLS and CDR2 YYNGEE. This CDR3 has 14 residues. This clone was seen at least ten times. Its matching antigen is unknown. Per the study methods: It was from CDR3 differences across clinicopathological groups that a distant-metastasis classifier for papillary thyroid cancer was built. TCRdb reprocessed the PCR reads using MiXCR. TCRdb's processing, not the authors' own work, is the source of the V and J calls. The top ten clones hold over 7% of a sample with over 65,000 clones, roughly an eighth of them seen once.

This chain uses TRBV9 with TRBJ2-3; D unresolved. The sequence was collected from a female donor with papillary thyroid cancer or a benign thyroid nodule (not recorded which). Some clones in this sample may be carry-over from other donors' samples. Sequenced sample: tumor tissue. Here the CDR3 reads CASSVGGNPSTQYF. The CDR3 coding sequence is TGTGCCAGCAGCGTAGGGGGAAACCCGTCTACGCAGTATTTT. Looking up the rest from reference TRBV9 and TRBJ2-3 gives the full variable domain: DSGVTQTPKHLITATGQRVTLRCSPRSGDLSVYWYQQSLDQGLQFLIQYYNGEERAKGNILERFSAQQFPDLHSELNLSSLELGDSALYFCASSVGGNPSTQYFGPGTRLTVL.